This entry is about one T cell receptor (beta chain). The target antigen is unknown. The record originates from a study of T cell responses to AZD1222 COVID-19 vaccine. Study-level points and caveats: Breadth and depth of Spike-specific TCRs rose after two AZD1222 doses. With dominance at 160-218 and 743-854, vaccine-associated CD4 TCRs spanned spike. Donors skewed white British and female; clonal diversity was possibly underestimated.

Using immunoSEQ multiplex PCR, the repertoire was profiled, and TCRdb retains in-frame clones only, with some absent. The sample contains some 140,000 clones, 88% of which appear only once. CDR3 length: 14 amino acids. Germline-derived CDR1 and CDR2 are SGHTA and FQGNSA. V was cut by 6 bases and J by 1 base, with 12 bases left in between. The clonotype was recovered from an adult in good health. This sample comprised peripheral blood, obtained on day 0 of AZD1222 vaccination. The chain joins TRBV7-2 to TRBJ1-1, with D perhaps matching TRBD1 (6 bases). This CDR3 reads CASSPGHSNTEAFF. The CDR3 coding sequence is TGTGCCAGCAGTCCGGGACACTCGAACACTGAAGCTTTCTTT.